A single sample is the source of the 26 T cell receptor beta chains below, sequenced in a study of T cells in Graves' hyperthyroidism and ophthalmopathy. Amplification of TCR beta CDR3 regions used RNA as the template. The primer set for the first-round RT-PCR of the TCR CDR3 was HTBI. A single record per CDR3 protein comes from TCRdb applying MiXCR to the multiplex PCR reads. Among more than 500,000 distinct CDR3 sequences listed, roughly 17% were seen once. Sample: blood. These receptors all come from a woman in her 30s with Graves' hyperthyroidism.

This clonotype showed up many times. The genes are TRBV12-3 or TRBV12-4 and TRBJ2-6; D is perhaps TRBD2 (6 bases). CDR3 size: 15 residues. Deletions cut 3 bases from V and 3 bases from J, with 9 bases between. CDR3 DNA sequence: TGTGCCAGCAGTTTTGGGGGGATTGGGGCCAACGTCCTGACTTTC. Translation: CASSFGGIGANVLTF.

This clonotype was picked up many times. Here the CDR3 reads CASSGTSGNQETQYF. The CDR3 DNA reads as TGTGCCAGCAGTGGGACTAGCGGAAACCAAGAGACCCAGTACTTC. The chain carries TRBV2 and TRBJ2-5; TRBD2 agrees at 10 bases. The CDR3 covers 15 residues. With 4 bases clipped from V and 0 bases from J, the junction kept 2 bases outside the gene matches. Germline V lookup: CDR1 SNHLY, CDR2 FYNNEI.

The rearrangement joins TRBV7-2 to TRBJ2-1, with 8 bases that match TRBD2. The CDR3 runs to 17 residues. Trimming removed 5 bases from V and 4 bases from J; junction bases left unmatched: 13. Germline V gene lookup returns CDR1 SGHTA and CDR2 FQGNSA. Written as DNA, the CDR3 is TGTGCCAGCAGCCTCAGCCCGGCCCGGGGGGGGTACAATGAGCAGTTCTTC. It specifies CASSLSPARGGYNEQFF.

The V gene is TRBV6-1, the J gene TRBJ1-1, with 8 bases fitting TRBD1. CDR3 length: 15 residues. Germline V gene sequence: CDR1 MNHNS, CDR2 SASEGT. The ends lost 10 bases at V and 4 bases at J; junction bases unmatched: 14. The CDR3 coding sequence is TGTGCCACCTCGAGACAGGGGTCGATGAGCACTGAAGCTTTCTTT. Amino acids: CATSRQGSMSTEAFF.

This clonotype was recorded a few times. This sequence joins TRBV7-2 and TRBJ2-7; 8 nucleotides match TRBD1. Looked up from germline, CDR1 is SGHTA and CDR2 is FQGNSA. V lost 2 bases and J lost 5; bases outside the gene matches: 8. The CDR3 runs to 15 residues. CDR3 sequence: CASSLMGTGPHEQYF. The CDR3 DNA follows: TGTGCCAGCAGCTTAATGGGGACAGGTCCCCACGAGCAGTACTTC.

The sample holds a few counts of this clonotype. The chain joins TRBV12-3 or TRBV12-4 to TRBJ1-3, with a possible D match to TRBD1 (5 bases). The V gene lost 0 bases and the J gene lost 0 bases, with 9 bases spanning the gap. This CDR3 has 16 residues. The CDR3 loop reads CASSLAGVPSGNTIYF. As DNA, the CDR3 is TGTGCCAGCAGTTTAGCAGGGGTCCCCTCTGGAAACACCATATATTTT.

Many counts were recorded for this clonotype. The rearrangement uses TRBV3-1 and TRBJ2-7; TRBD2 matches at 8 bases. The CDR3 is made up of 14 amino acids. Per the germline V gene, CDR1 is LGHDT and CDR2 is YNNKEL (reference sequence). J was trimmed by 3 bases and V by 2 bases; bases with no gene match: 3. The CDR3 protein is CASSQSGGDYEQYF. The DNA of the CDR3 is TGTGCCAGCAGCCAATCGGGGGGGGACTACGAGCAGTACTTC.

This clonotype occurred many times. The rearrangement uses TRBV28 and TRBJ1-5, with D possibly matching TRBD1 (5 bases). The CDR3 runs to 15 residues. V was clipped by 3 bases and J by 2 bases, with 11 bases between them. CDR1 MDHEN and CDR2 SYDVKM come from the germline V gene. The CDR3 DNA reads as TGTGCCAGCAGTTTCGGGGGAACAGGCAATCAGCCCCAGCATTTT. It encodes CASSFGGTGNQPQHF.

This chain joins TRBV12-5 and TRBJ2-4, with D possibly being TRBD2 (5 bases). V gave up 5 bases and J gave up 7 bases, with 12 bases separating them. The CDR3 is made up of 13 amino acids. Germline CDR1 LGHNT, CDR2 FRNRAP. CDR3 DNA sequence: TGTGCTAGTGGTACGGGAACTGGGAACATTCAGTACTTC. It translates to CASGTGTGNIQYF.

This clonotype was detected only a few times. This may stem from a read error, because a much larger clone lies one nucleotide away. This chain joins TRBV6-5 and TRBJ1-1; the D gene is possibly TRBD1 (5 bases). CDR3 length equals 14 residues. The germline V gene has CDR1 MNHEY and CDR2 SVGAGI. CDR3 nucleotide sequence: TGTGTCAGCAGTTACTCGAGGGGGAACACTGAAGCTTTCTTT. Its translation is CVSSYSRGNTEAFF.

The rearrangement joins TRBV6-2 or TRBV6-3 to TRBJ1-5; D gene ambiguous. Per the germline V gene, CDR1 is MNHEY and CDR2 is SVGEGT. The CDR3 runs 13 residues. Trimming removed 2 bases from V and 6 bases from J, with 8 bases in between. CDR3 nucleotides: TGTGCCAGCAGTTACGACAAGGCTCAGCCCCAGCATTTT. This encodes CASSYDKAQPQHF.

Concerning this clonotype: A much larger clone differs by one base, so this may be a read error. This chain joins TRBV20-1 and TRBJ1-2; D call uncertain. The CDR3 totals 14 residues. Germline CDR1 DFQATT, CDR2 SNEGSKA (reference sequence). With 1 base removed from V and 4 bases from J, the gap between germline ends came to 13 bases. The DNA for the CDR3 is TGCAGTGCTAGAGGGAACGGGAAATTCTATGGCTACACCTTC. It translates to CSARGNGKFYGYTF.

V is TRBV19 and J is TRBJ2-1; 11 bases are shared with TRBD2. The CDR3 is made up of 15 amino acids. The V gene's germline CDR1 is LNHDA and CDR2 SQIVND (reference sequence). V dropped 3 bases and J dropped 6; count of bases not matched to a gene: 4. The CDR3 bases are TGTGCCAGTAGTATCGTTACTAGCGGGAGCAATGAGCAGTTCTTC. Protein sequence: CASSIVTSGSNEQFF. The entire variable domain, with the rest obtained from reference TRBV19 and TRBJ2-1, is as follows: DGGITQSPKYLFRKEGQNVTLSCEQNLNHDAMYWYRQDPGQGLRLIYYSQIVNDFQKGDIAEGYSVSREKKESFPLTVTSAQKNPTAFYLCASSIVTSGSNEQFFGPGTRLTVL.

The chain employs TRBV4-1 and TRBJ1-5; TRBD1 agrees at 7 bases. The germline V gene encodes CDR1 MGHRA and CDR2 YSYEKL. Germline trimming cut 0 bases from V and 0 bases from J; bases unmatched to any gene: 5. This CDR3 contains 17 residues. The CDR3 DNA sequence: TGCGCCAGCAGCCAAGAATGGGACAGCCTTAGCAATCAGCCCCAGCATTTT. This codes for CASSQEWDSLSNQPQHF.

In this sample, this clonotype turned up many times. The chain combines TRBV20-1 with TRBJ2-2, with D perhaps matching TRBD1 (5 bases). The CDR3 extends over 12 amino acids. Trimming removed 0 bases at V and 6 bases at J, with 5 bases between. CDR1 and CDR2 from the germline V gene are DFQATT and SNEGSKA (reference sequence). CDR3 residues: CSARDRAGELFF. For the CDR3, the DNA is TGCAGTGCTAGAGACAGGGCCGGGGAGCTGTTTTTT.

The table lists this clonotype with many counts. CDR3 in amino acids: CASSLRGTDTQYF. In DNA, the CDR3 is TGTGCCAGCAGCTTACGTGGGACAGATACGCAGTATTTT. This chain links TRBV5-6 with TRBJ2-3; D gene unclear. Trimming left V 2 bases short and J 3 bases short, with 7 bases between. The length of the CDR3 is 13 residues. CDR1 and CDR2 (germline): SGHDT, YYEEEE. The full variable domain, in which reference TRBV5-6 and TRBJ2-3 provide the parts outside the CDR3, is DAGVTQSPTHLIKTRGQQVTLRCSPKSGHDTVSWYQQALGQGPQFIFQYYEEEERQRGNFPDRFSGHQFPNYSSELNVNALLLGDSALYLCASSLRGTDTQYFGPGTRLTVL.

The rearrangement links TRBV27 to TRBJ1-6; D may be TRBD1 (6 bases). CDR1 and CDR2 (germline): MNHEY, SMNVEV (reference sequence). The ends were cut back, 0 bases at V and 9 bases at J, with 12 bases in the middle. CDR3 length: 15 amino acids. The CDR3 DNA sequence: TGTGCCAGCAGTTTATCTGGGGGCGGGGGTTCACCCCTCCACTTT. The encoded protein is CASSLSGGGGSPLHF.

This clonotype was seen many times. The V and J genes are TRBV6-5 and TRBJ2-3; TRBD2 matches at 14 bases. This CDR3 contains 16 residues. CDR1 is MNHEY, CDR2 SVGAGI, per germline. Losses at the gene ends were 0 bases for V and 4 bases for J; bases not matched to a gene: 0. CDR3 DNA: TGTGCCAGCAGTTACTCGGGACTAGCGGGAGCAGATACGCAGTATTTT. Translation: CASSYSGLAGADTQYF.

This clonotype was found many times. This sequence joins TRBV15 and TRBJ1-1; possible D gene TRBD1, 5 bases. Germline V gene lookup returns CDR1 LNHNV and CDR2 YYDKDF (reference sequence). The CDR3 covers 15 residues. Trimming removed 1 base from V and 1 base from J, with 10 bases in between. The CDR3 region has the DNA TGTGCCACCAGCAGAGCGGCAGGGAAGAACACTGAAGCTTTCTTT. This gives the protein CATSRAAGKNTEAFF.

The chain is built from TRBV3-1 and TRBJ1-1, with TRBD1 matching 7 bases. Germline V gene sequence: CDR1 LGHDT, CDR2 YNNKEL (reference sequence). J gave up 4 bases and V 4 bases, and 6 bases lay outside the gene matches. The CDR3 totals 14 residues. This chain's CDR3 is CASSRGQVSTEAFF. The CDR3 DNA is TGTGCCAGCAGCCGCGGACAGGTCAGCACTGAAGCTTTCTTT.

This clonotype was picked up many times. The V and J genes are TRBV19 and TRBJ2-5, with a possible D match to TRBD1 (7 bases). There are 14 residues in the CDR3. Between the trimmed V and J ends, which lost 9 bases and 5 bases, there was a span of 19 bases. CDR1 and CDR2 from the germline V gene are LNHDA and SQIVND (reference sequence). CDR3 region: CASSSGGGRETQYF. CDR3 nucleotides: TGTGCCAGCTCATCAGGGGGAGGACGGGAGACCCAGTACTTC.

This clonotype was seen a few times. The V call is TRBV5-8, the J call TRBJ1-2; 8 bases line up with TRBD1. CDR3 length: 14 residues. J gave up 6 bases and V 3 bases, and 7 bases lay outside the gene matches. Germline V CDR1 and CDR2: SGHTS, YDEGEE. The CDR3 DNA follows: TGTGCCAGCAGCTATCGGACAGGGTTCGATGGCTACACCTTC. Encoded protein: CASSYRTGFDGYTF.

This clonotype was counted at least ten times. V and J are TRBV28 and TRBJ2-5; D may correspond to TRBD1 or TRBD2 (5 bases each). V lost 6 bases to trimming and J lost 4 bases, with 15 bases between them. Germline loops: CDR1 MDHEN, CDR2 SYDVKM. The CDR3 has 14 residues. The CDR3 spells CASSPPGTRETQYF. CDR3 DNA sequence: TGTGCCAGCAGCCCCCCCGGGACGAGAGAGACCCAGTACTTC.

This chain joins TRBV6-2 or TRBV6-3 and TRBJ1-1, with 9 nucleotides matching TRBD1. Trimming removed 6 bases from V and 4 bases from J; junction bases left unmatched: 15. The CDR3 consists of 17 residues. Germline CDR1 is MNHEY and CDR2 is SVGEGT. This chain's CDR3 is CASSRTLQGARGTEAFF. The CDR3, as DNA: TGTGCCAGCAGCCGAACACTACAGGGGGCGCGGGGCACTGAAGCTTTCTTT.

Ten or more counts support this clonotype. The chain joins TRBV12-3 or TRBV12-4 to TRBJ1-1; no firm D call. This CDR3 has 14 residues. The V and J ends lost 7 bases and 4 bases respectively, with 16 bases between them. The DNA for the CDR3 is TGTGCCAGCACGGCCGGGTTATTGGGCACTGAAGCTTTCTTT. As protein: CASTAGLLGTEAFF.

In this sample, this clonotype turned up many times. The chain joins TRBV2 to TRBJ1-1; no reliable D call. V lost 10 bases to trimming and J lost 0 bases, with 15 bases between them. Germline values: CDR1 SNHLY, CDR2 FYNNEI. The CDR3 contains 14 residues. This chain's CDR3 is CATRKRQLNTEAFF. CDR3 bases: TGTGCCACACGGAAGAGGCAGTTGAACACTGAAGCTTTCTTT. Based on the CDR3 plus reference TRBV2 and TRBJ1-1, the full variable domain is EPEVTQTPSHQVTQMGQEVILRCVPISNHLYFYWYRQILGQKVEFLVSFYNNEISEKSEIFDDQFSVERPDGSNFTLKIRSTKLEDSAMYFCATRKRQLNTEAFFGQGTRLTVV.